One sample yielded the 5 T cell receptor beta chains listed below, sequenced in a study of blood T cell repertoires in COVID-19. Clones were read by immunoSEQ multiplex PCR, and TCRdb kept only the in-frame ones, dropping some. Of about 240,000 clones in the sample, approximately 85% were seen once. The sequenced sample consisted of peripheral blood. All receptors come from a man aged 50 to 60 with acute or convalescent COVID-19.

This clone appeared a few times. The chain has TRBV7-6 and TRBJ1-6, with no clear D. Trimming cost V 2 bases and J 4 bases, with 6 bases left between them. This CDR3 has 14 residues. CDR1 is SGHVS and CDR2 is FNYEAQ in the germline V gene. Here the CDR3 reads CASSLQAYNSPLHF. The CDR3 region has the DNA TGTGCCAGCAGCTTACAGGCTTATAATTCACCCCTCCACTTT. Drawing the rest from reference TRBV7-6 and TRBJ1-6, the complete variable domain is GAGVSQSPRYKVTKRGQDVALRCDPISGHVSLYWYRQALGQGPEFLTYFNYEAQQDKSGLPNDRFSAERPEGSISTLTIQRTEQRDSAMYRCASSLQAYNSPLHFGNGTRLTVT.

The chain is built from TRBV25-1 and TRBJ1-2, with D unresolved. The CDR3 covers 14 residues. V lost 5 bases and J 5 bases, leaving 15 bases between the germline ends. The V gene's germline CDR1 is MGHDK and CDR2 SYGVNS. CDR3: CASSLRGDLYGYTF. The DNA for the CDR3 is TGTGCCAGCAGTCTAAGAGGTGACTTATATGGCTACACCTTC.

The rearrangement uses TRBV19 and TRBJ1-5, with a possible D match to TRBD1 (5 bases). V shed 3 bases and J shed 8 bases, with 14 bases lying between them. Germline V gives CDR1 LNHDA, CDR2 SQIVND (reference sequence). There are 14 residues in the CDR3. CDR3 in amino acids: CASSIPLPREPQHF. DNA for the CDR3: TGTGCCAGTAGTATCCCCCTACCCAGGGAGCCCCAGCATTTT.

This chain joins TRBV5-4 and TRBJ2-7, with D maybe TRBD2 (7 bases). The CDR3 is 14 residues long. Trimming shortened V by 4 bases and J by 2 bases, and 13 bases separated the two germline ends. Per germline, CDR1 SGHNT and CDR2 YYREEE (reference sequence). CDR3 in amino acids: CASSIRGAPYEQYF. Written as DNA, the CDR3 is TGTGCCAGCAGCATCCGGGGGGCCCCCTACGAGCAGTACTTC.

The chain links TRBV28 to TRBJ1-5; 10 positions match TRBD1. V shed 6 bases, J shed 0 bases, and the junction held 11 bases outside the gene matches. The CDR3 loop spans 18 amino acids. Germline CDR1 and CDR2: MDHEN and SYDVKM. This CDR3 reads CASRLRDRGFSSNQPQHF. CDR3 coding DNA: TGTGCCAGCAGGCTCCGGGACAGGGGATTTAGTAGCAATCAGCCCCAGCATTTT.